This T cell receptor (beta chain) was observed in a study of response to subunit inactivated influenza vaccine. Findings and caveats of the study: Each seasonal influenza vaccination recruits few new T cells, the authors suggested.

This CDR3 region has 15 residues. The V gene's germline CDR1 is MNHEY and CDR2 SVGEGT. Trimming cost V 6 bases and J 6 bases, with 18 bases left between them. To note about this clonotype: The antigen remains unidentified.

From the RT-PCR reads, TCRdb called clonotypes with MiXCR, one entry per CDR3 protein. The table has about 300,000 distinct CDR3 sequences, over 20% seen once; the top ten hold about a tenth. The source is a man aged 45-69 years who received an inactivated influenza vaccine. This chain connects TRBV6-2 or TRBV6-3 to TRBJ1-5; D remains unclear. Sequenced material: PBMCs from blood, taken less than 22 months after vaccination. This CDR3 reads CASSWSLPRGQPQHF. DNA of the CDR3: TGTGCCAGCAGCTGGTCCTTGCCCCGGGGTCAGCCCCAGCATTTT.